This TCR beta chain was obtained from a study of human T cells and chemical hapten exposure. Across the whole study: Doses of diphenylcyclopropenone went to the patients' scalps weekly throughout the approximately 25-week study.

The time point denotes: patch test 2, 6 weeks after DPC sensitization. The treatment was: therapeutic diphenylcyclopropenone sensitization with weekly scalp DPC. Findings and caveats of the study: Expanded TCRs created a significantly greater count of big CDR3 similarity clusters than controls did.

This clonotype has a count of ten or more. Its matching antigen is unknown. The germline V gene has CDR1 DFQATT and CDR2 SNEGSKA (reference sequence). This CDR3 has 13 amino acids. The germline V and J ends were trimmed by 6 bases and 0 bases, with 10 bases remaining between them. What the library attached to individual cDNA molecules were unique molecular identifiers. Source study methods: Samples ranged from roughly 23,224 to 700,000 TCRs, with a median of roughly 93,000. MiXCR, applied by TCRdb to the RACE reads, yields one record per CDR3 protein. The V and J calls were not made by the authors but by TCRdb's processing. The sample records over 70,000 distinct CDR3 sequences, 8.5% being singletons.

This specimen was whole blood, taken in connection with sensitization to the hapten diphenylcyclopropenone (DPC). The chain carries TRBV20-1 and TRBJ2-3, with D perhaps matching TRBD1 (5 bases). The origin of this receptor is a woman between 45 and 65 years old with alopecia areata. Some clones in this sample may be carry-over from other donors' samples. This CDR3 is CSARATSTDTQYF. Here the CDR3 DNA reads TGCAGTGCCAGGGCAACTAGCACAGATACGCAGTATTTT.